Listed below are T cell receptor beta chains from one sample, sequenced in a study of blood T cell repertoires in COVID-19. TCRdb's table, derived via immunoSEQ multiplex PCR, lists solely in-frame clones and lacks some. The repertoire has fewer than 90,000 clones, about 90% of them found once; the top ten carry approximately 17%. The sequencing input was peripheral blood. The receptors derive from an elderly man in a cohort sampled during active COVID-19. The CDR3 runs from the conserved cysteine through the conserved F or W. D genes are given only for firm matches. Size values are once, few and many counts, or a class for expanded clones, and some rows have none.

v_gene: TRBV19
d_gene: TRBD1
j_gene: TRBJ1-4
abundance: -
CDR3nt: TGTGCCAGTACTGACAGGGCCACTAATGAAAAACTGTTTTTT
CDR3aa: CASTDRATNEKLFF

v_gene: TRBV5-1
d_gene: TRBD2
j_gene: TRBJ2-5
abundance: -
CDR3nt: TGCGCCAGCAGCTTGGCCGGACTAGCGGGGGGGCCTGAGACCCAGTACTTC
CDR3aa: CASSLAGLAGGPETQYF

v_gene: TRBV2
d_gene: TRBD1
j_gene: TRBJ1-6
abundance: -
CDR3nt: TGTGCCACCAAACAGGGGATAAATTCACCCCTCCACTTT
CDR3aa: CATKQGINSPLHF

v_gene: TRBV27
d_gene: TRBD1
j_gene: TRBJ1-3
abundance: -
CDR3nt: TGTGCCAGCAGTCCACCCTCCTCGGACAGGGAGTCCGGAAACACCATATATTTT
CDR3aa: CASSPPSSDRESGNTIYF

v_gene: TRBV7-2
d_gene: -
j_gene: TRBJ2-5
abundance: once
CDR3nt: TGTGCCAGCAGTCCACGGAGGGCTGGAGGGGAGACCCAGTACTTC
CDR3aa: CASSPRRAGGETQYF

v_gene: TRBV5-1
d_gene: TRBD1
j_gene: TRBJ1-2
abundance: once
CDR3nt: TGCGCCAGCAGCAGAGGACAGGGGGCGTTGATCGATGGCTACACCTTC
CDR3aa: CASSRGQGALIDGYTF

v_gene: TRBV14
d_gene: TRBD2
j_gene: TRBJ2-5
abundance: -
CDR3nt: TGTGCCAGCAGCCCCGTCGCGGGGGGCGGGGAGACCCAGTACTTC
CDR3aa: CASSPVAGGGETQYF

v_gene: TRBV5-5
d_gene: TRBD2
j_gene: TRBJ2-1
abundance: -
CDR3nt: TGTGCCAGCAGCTTCTCCCTAGCGGGGGACTACAATGAGCAGTTCTTC
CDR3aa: CASSFSLAGDYNEQFF

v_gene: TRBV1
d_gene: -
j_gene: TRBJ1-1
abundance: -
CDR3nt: TGCACCCCGGGTAGGACTGAAGCTTTCTTT
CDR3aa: CTPGRTEAFF

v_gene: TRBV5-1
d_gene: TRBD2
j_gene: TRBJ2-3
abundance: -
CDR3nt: TGCGCCAGCAGCTTGGAGGTTAGCGGGGGGGACACAGATACGCAGTATTTT
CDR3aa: CASSLEVSGGDTDTQYF